The 5 T cell receptor beta chains reported below all come from one sample, sequenced in a study of cytomegalovirus exposure and HLA in healthy donors. Sequenced by immunoSEQ multiplex PCR; TCRdb stores in-frame clones only, minus some. The data contain approximately 170,000 clones, almost 85% of them singletons. The specimen sequenced was PBMCs. These receptors came from a young man in good health and CMV-seropositive.

CDR3 DNA sequence: TGTGCCAGCAGTGAAACGGACAGGGGGACTGAAGCTTTCTTT. The encoded protein is CASSETDRGTEAFF. The rearrangement uses TRBV2 and TRBJ1-1, with 10 bases that match TRBD1. This CDR3 has 14 residues. Germline CDR1 and CDR2: SNHLY and FYNNEI. V gave up 2 bases and J gave up 5 bases; unmatched junction bases: 2.

V usage is TRBV4-1 and J usage is TRBJ1-1; the D gene is possibly TRBD1 (5 bases). The CDR3 totals 15 residues. V shed 3 bases and J shed 5 bases, with 16 bases lying between them. Germline V gene sequence: CDR1 MGHRA, CDR2 YSYEKL. The CDR3 reads CASSHQRGSGTEAFF. The CDR3 DNA reads TGCGCCAGCAGCCACCAGCGGGGGAGCGGTACTGAAGCTTTCTTT.

The chain recombines TRBV28 with TRBJ2-2; a possible D gene is TRBD1 (6 bases). Germline CDR1 and CDR2: MDHEN and SYDVKM. V shed 3 bases and J shed 6 bases, with 14 bases lying between them. The CDR3 runs 15 residues. In nucleotides, the CDR3 is TGTGCCAGCAGTTTTCAGGGGCGCTTTGCCGGGGAGCTGTTTTTT. It is translated as CASSFQGRFAGELFF.

The table lists this clone with a count of one. This rearrangement joins TRBV6-5 to TRBJ1-4, with 8 bases fitting TRBD1. The germline V gene encodes CDR1 MNHEY and CDR2 SVGAGI. This CDR3 is built from 13 residues. J was trimmed by 11 bases and V by 2 bases; bases with no gene match: 4. Here the CDR3 reads CASSYTTGGKLFF. The CDR3 bases are TGTGCCAGCAGTTACACAACAGGGGGTAAACTGTTTTTT.

The chain is built from TRBV28 and TRBJ1-1; a weak D match, TRBD1 (5 bases). The CDR3 length is 13 residues. V dropped 10 bases and J dropped 3 bases, with 15 bases sitting between them. CDR1 MDHEN and CDR2 SYDVKM come from the germline V gene. The DNA of the CDR3 is TGTGCCACCTTTGGCGGGGACCACACTGAAGCTTTCTTT. Its protein product is CATFGGDHTEAFF. Complete variable domain (other parts from reference TRBV28 and TRBJ1-1): DVKVTQSSRYLVKRTGEKVFLECVQDMDHENMFWYRQDPGLGLRLIYFSYDVKMKEKGDIPEGYSVSREKKERFSLILESASTNQTSMYLCATFGGDHTEAFFGQGTRLTVV.